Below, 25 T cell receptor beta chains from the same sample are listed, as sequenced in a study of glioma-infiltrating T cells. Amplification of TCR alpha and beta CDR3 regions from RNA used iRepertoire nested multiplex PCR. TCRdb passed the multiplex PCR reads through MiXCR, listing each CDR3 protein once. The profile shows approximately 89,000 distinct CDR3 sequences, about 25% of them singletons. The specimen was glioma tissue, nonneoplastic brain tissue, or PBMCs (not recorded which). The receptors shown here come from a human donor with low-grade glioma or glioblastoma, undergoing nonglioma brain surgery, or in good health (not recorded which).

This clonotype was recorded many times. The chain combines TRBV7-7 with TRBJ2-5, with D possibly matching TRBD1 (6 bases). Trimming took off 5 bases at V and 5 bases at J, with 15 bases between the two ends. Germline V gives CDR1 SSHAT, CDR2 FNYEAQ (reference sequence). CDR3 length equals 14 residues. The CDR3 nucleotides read TGTGCCAGCAGCCTTCGGCAGGGGACGGAGACCCAGTACTTC. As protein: CASSLRQGTETQYF.

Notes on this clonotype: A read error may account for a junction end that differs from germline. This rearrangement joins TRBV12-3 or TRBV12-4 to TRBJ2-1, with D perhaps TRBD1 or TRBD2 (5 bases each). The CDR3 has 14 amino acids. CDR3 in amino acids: CASSWGSSYSEQLF. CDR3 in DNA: TGTGCCAGCAGCTGGGGGAGCTCCTACAGTGAGCAGTTGTTC.

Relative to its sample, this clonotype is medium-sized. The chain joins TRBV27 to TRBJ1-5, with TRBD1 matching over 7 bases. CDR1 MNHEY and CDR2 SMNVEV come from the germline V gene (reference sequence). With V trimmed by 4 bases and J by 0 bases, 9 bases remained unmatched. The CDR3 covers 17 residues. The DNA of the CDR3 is TGTGCCAGCAGTTCATACAGGGACAGTTATAGCAATCAGCCCCAGCATTTT. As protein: CASSSYRDSYSNQPQHF.

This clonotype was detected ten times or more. The CDR3 here is CASSYSLKNTEAFF. CDR3 nucleotide sequence: TGTGCCAGCAGTTACTCCCTCAAGAACACTGAAGCTTTCTTT. The chain joins TRBV6-2 or TRBV6-3 to TRBJ1-1; D is unclear. Between the trimmed V and J ends, which lost 0 bases and 1 base, there was a span of 6 bases. Germline loops: CDR1 MNHEY, CDR2 SVGEGT. The CDR3 runs 14 residues.

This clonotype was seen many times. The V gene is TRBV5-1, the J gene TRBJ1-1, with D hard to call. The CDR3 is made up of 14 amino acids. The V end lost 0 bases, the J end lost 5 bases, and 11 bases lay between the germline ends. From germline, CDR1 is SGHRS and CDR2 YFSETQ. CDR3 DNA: TGCGCCAGCAGCTTGGTGGGTCAGGAAACTGAAGCTTTCTTT. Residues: CASSLVGQETEAFF. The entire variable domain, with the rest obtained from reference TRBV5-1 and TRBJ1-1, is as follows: KAGVTQTPRYLIKTRGQQVTLSCSPISGHRSVSWYQQTPGQGLQFLFEYFSETQRNKGNFPGRFSGRQFSNSRSEMNVSTLELGDSALYLCASSLVGQETEAFFGQGTRLTVV.

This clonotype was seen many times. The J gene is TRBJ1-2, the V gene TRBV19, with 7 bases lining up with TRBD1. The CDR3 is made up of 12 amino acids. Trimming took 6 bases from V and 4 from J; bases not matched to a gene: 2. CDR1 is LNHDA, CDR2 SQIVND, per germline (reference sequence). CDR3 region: CASRQGIYGYTF. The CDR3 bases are TGTGCCAGTAGACAGGGGATCTATGGCTACACCTTC.

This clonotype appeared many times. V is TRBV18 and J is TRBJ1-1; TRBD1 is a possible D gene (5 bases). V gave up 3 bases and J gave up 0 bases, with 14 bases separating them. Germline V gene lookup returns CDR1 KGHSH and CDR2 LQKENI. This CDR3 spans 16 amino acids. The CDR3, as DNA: TGTGCCAGCTCACCCGCCGGGACCTTCATGAACACTGAAGCTTTCTTT. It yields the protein CASSPAGTFMNTEAFF.

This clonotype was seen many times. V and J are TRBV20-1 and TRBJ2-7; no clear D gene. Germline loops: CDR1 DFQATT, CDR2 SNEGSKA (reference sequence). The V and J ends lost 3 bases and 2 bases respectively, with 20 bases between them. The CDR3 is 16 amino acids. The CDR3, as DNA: TGCAGTGCTAGTAATATTAAACCCGATAGAACCTACGAGCAGTACTTC. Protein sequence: CSASNIKPDRTYEQYF.

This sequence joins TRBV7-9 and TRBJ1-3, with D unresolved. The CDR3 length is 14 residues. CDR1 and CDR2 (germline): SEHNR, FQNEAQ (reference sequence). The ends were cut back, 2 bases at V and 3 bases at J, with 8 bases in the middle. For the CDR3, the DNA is TGTGCCAGCAGCTTAAGACGGGGTGGAAACACCATATATTTT. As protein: CASSLRRGGNTIYF.

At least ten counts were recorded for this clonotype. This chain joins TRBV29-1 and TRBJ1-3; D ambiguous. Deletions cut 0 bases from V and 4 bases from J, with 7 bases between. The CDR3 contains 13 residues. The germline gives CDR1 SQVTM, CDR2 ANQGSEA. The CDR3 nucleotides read TGCAGCGTTGAAGATAGTCCCGGAAACACCATATATTTT. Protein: CSVEDSPGNTIYF.

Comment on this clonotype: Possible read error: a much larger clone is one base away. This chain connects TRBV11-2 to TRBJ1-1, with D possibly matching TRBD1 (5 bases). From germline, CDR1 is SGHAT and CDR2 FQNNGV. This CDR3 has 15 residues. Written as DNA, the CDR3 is TGTGCCAGCAGCTTAGGAGGCTGGGGGAACACTGGAGCTTTCTTT. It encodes CASSLGGWGNTGAFF.

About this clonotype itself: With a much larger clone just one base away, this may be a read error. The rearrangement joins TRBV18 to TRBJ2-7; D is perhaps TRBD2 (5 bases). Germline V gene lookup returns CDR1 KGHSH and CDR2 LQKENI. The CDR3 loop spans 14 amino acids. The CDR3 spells CPSSPPNSPGEQYF. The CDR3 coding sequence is TGTCCCAGCTCACCACCAAACTCTCCGGGGGAGCAGTACTTC.

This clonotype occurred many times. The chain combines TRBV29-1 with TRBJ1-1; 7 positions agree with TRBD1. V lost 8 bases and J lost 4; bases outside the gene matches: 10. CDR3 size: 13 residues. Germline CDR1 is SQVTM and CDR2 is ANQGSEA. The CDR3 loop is CSTSAGGATEAFF. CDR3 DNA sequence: TGCAGCACCTCCGCAGGGGGAGCCACTGAAGCTTTCTTT.

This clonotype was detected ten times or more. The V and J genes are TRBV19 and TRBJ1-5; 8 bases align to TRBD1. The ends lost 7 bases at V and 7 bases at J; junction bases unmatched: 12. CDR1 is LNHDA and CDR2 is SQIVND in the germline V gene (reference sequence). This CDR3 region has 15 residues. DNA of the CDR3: TGTGCCAGTAAGCCCGACAGGGGATGGGGACAGCCCCAGCATTTT. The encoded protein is CASKPDRGWGQPQHF.

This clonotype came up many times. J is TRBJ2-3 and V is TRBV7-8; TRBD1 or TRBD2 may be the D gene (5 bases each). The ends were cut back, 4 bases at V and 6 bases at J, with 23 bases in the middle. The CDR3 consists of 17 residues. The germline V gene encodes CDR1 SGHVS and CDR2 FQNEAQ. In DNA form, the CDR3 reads TGTGCCAGCAGCTCACATACGGGACGGAAACCCGGTGATACGCAGTATTTT. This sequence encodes CASSSHTGRKPGDTQYF.

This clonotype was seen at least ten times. The CDR3, as DNA: TGTGCCAGCACCACCGGGGTCCGGCCAACCGGGGAGCTGTTTTTT. Amino acid sequence: CASTTGVRPTGELFF. J is TRBJ2-2 and V is TRBV7-2; a weak D match, TRBD2 (5 bases). V was pared by 7 bases and J by 5 bases, with 17 bases between. Germline-derived CDR1 and CDR2 are SGHTA and FQGNSA. The CDR3 length is 15 residues.

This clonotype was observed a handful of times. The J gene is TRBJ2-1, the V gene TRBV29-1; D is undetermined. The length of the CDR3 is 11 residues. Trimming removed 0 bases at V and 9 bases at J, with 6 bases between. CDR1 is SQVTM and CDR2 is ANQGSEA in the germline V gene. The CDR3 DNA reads TGCAGCGTTGAAGAGTTCTCTGAGCAGTTCTTC. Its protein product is CSVEEFSEQFF.

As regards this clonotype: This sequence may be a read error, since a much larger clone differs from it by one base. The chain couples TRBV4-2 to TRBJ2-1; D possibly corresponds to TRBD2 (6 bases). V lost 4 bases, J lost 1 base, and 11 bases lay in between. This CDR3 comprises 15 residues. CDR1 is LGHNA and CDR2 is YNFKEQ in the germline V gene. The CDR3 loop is CASSLRGLSYNEQFF. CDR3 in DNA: TGTGCCAGCAGCCTCCGGGGACTTTCCTACAATGAGCAGTTCTTC.

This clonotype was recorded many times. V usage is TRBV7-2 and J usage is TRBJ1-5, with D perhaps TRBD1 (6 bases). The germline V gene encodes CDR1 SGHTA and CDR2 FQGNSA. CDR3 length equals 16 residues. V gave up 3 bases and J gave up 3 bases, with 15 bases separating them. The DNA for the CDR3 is TGTGCCAGCAGCTTTTGGGGCAGGGGTACCAATCAGCCCCAGCATTTT. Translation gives CASSFWGRGTNQPQHF. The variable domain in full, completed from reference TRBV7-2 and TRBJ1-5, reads GAGVSQSPSNKVTEKGKDVELRCDPISGHTALYWYRQSLGQGLEFLIYFQGNSAPDKSGLPSDRFSAERTGGSVSTLTIQRTQQEDSAVYLCASSFWGRGTNQPQHFGDGTRLSIL.

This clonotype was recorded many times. The CDR3 coding sequence is TGTGCCAGCAGCCCCCAGGCGTCCTACGAGCAGTACTTC. Its protein product is CASSPQASYEQYF. V gene TRBV6-1 combines with J gene TRBJ2-7; the D is unclear. The germline gives CDR1 MNHNS, CDR2 SASEGT. The CDR3 covers 13 residues. Trimming shortened V by 6 bases and J by 1 base, and 10 bases separated the two germline ends.

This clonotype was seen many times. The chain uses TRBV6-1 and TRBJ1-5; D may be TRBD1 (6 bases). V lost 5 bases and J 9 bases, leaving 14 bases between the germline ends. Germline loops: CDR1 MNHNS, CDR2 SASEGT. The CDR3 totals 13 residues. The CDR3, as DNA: TGTGCCAGCAGTTTCGAAGGGGGACGGCCCCAGCATTTT. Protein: CASSFEGGRPQHF.

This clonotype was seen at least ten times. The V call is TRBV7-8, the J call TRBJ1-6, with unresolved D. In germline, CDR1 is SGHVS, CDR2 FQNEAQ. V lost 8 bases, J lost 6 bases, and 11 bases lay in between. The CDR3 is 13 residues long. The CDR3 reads CASAPRSNSPLHF. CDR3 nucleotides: TGTGCCAGCGCCCCTAGGTCTAATTCACCCCTCCACTTT.

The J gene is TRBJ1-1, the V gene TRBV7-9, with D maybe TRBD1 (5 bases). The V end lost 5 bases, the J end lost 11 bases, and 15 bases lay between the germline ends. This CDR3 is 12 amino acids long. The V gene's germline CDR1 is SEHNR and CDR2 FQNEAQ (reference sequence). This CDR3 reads CASSEPQGTAFF. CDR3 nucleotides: TGTGCCAGCAGCGAGCCCCAGGGAACTGCTTTCTTT.

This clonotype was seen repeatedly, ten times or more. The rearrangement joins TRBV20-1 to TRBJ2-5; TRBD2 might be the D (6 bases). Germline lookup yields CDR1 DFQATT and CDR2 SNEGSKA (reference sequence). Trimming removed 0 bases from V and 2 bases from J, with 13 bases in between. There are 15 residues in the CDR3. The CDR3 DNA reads TGCAGTGCTAGAGATCCGTCCCGGGGGCAAGAGACCCAGTACTTC. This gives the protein CSARDPSRGQETQYF.

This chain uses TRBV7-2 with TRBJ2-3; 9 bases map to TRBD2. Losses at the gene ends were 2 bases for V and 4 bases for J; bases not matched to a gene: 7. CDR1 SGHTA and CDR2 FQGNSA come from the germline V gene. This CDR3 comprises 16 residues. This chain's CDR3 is CASSLRLAEDADTQYF. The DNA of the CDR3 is TGTGCCAGCAGCTTACGACTAGCGGAAGACGCAGATACGCAGTATTTT.